This TCR beta chain is from a study of early T cells in non-severe SARS-CoV-2 infection. Only a few counts were recorded for this clonotype. TCRdb re-derived calls from the 5' RACE reads in MiXCR, one entry per CDR3 protein. The sample comprises around 60,000 distinct CDR3 sequences, roughly 18% of which are singletons, and over 8% rests with the top ten. The CDR3 extends over 19 amino acids. CDR1 is MNHNY, CDR2 SVGAGI, per germline (reference sequence). V dropped 2 bases and J dropped 0; count of bases not matched to a gene: 10. The sequence was obtained from an adult who was a healthcare worker with PCR-confirmed SARS-CoV-2 infection or an uninfected control (not recorded which). This rearrangement joins TRBV6-6 to TRBJ1-6; 7 bases are shared with TRBD1. The starting material was whole blood, obtained at baseline. The CDR3 here is CASSYDPGDSSSYNSPLHF. For the CDR3, the DNA is TGTGCCAGCAGTTACGACCCCGGGGACAGCAGCTCCTATAATTCACCCCTCCACTTT.